These T cell receptor beta chains were read from a single sample in a study of blood T cell repertoires in COVID-19. Using immunoSEQ multiplex PCR, the repertoire was profiled, and TCRdb retains in-frame clones only, with some absent. The data show roughly 40,000 clones, with around nine tenths seen just once and around 2.3% held by the top ten. Sequencing input: peripheral blood. These receptors were obtained from a human donor in a cohort sampled during active COVID-19. Each CDR3 is given with its conserved first and last residue. D genes are given only for firm matches. Size tells how often a clone was seen (once, few, many) or the class of an expanded clone, and some rows leave it out.

CDR3 protein,CDR3 DNA,CDR3 length,clone size,J gene,V gene,D gene
CASSSTGGGIETQYF,TGTGCCAGCAGCTCGACAGGGGGGGGGATAGAGACCCAGTACTTC,15,-,TRBJ2-5,TRBV5-4,TRBD1
CASGGFTGTGGNIQYF,TGTGCTAGTGGTGGCTTTACCGGGACAGGGGGTAACATTCAGTACTTC,16,-,TRBJ2-4,TRBV12-5,TRBD1
CASSPLGGLEKLFF,TGTGCCAGCAGCCCCCTGGGAGGGCTCGAAAAACTGTTTTTT,14,once,TRBJ1-4,TRBV6-5,-
CASSLTGDPTGELFF,TGCGCCAGCAGCTTAACGGGGGACCCCACCGGGGAGCTGTTTTTT,15,-,TRBJ2-2,TRBV5-1,-
CASRTIPGQGGETQYF,TGTGCCAGCAGAACCATTCCCGGACAGGGAGGCGAGACCCAGTACTTC,16,-,TRBJ2-5,TRBV7-9,TRBD1
CASSLYFSDTQYF,TGCGCCAGCAGCTTGTACTTCTCAGATACGCAGTATTTT,13,few,TRBJ2-3,TRBV5-1,-
CASSLIGGETQYF,TGCGCCAGCAGCTTGATAGGCGGGGAGACCCAGTACTTC,13,-,TRBJ2-5,TRBV5-1,-
CAWSTGSWNEQYF,TGTGCCTGGAGTACAGGGAGCTGGAACGAGCAGTACTTC,13,-,TRBJ2-7,TRBV30,-
CASSSPYRGNTEAFF,TGCGCCAGCAGCTCACCGTACAGGGGAAACACTGAAGCTTTCTTT,15,-,TRBJ1-1,TRBV5-1,TRBD1
CASSLSRGPTGEAFF,TGTGCCAGCAGCTTATCCCGCGGGCCCACCGGTGAAGCTTTCTTT,15,-,TRBJ1-1,TRBV7-9,-
CASSLFQGSSSPLHF,TGTGCCAGCAGCTTATTTCAGGGGTCCTCATCACCCCTCCACTTT,15,-,TRBJ1-6,TRBV7-2,-
CASSSPTGRADGYTF,TGTGCCAGCAGTTCACCAACAGGGCGGGCGGATGGCTACACCTTC,15,-,TRBJ1-2,TRBV28,-
CASSDGGGAYGYTF,TGCGCCAGCAGCGACGGCGGGGGGGCCTATGGCTACACCTTC,14,-,TRBJ1-2,TRBV5-1,-
CASTGRGGGYTF,TGTGCCAGCACCGGCAGGGGTGGCGGCTACACCTTC,12,-,TRBJ1-2,TRBV6-6,-
CASSLRQGGKYGYTF,TGTGCCAGCAGCTTAAGACAGGGGGGGAAGTATGGCTACACCTTC,15,few,TRBJ1-2,TRBV6-2/TRBV6-3,TRBD1
CASSQDITGTYEQYF,TGCGCCAGCAGCCAAGATATTACAGGGACCTACGAGCAGTACTTC,15,-,TRBJ2-7,TRBV4-1,-
CASREGGVSEQYF,TGTGCCAGCAGAGAAGGGGGAGTTAGCGAGCAGTACTTC,13,once,TRBJ2-7,TRBV14,-
CAWSVIPSGGRHEQFF,TGTGCCTGGAGTGTAATACCTAGCGGGGGGAGGCATGAGCAGTTCTTC,16,once,TRBJ2-1,TRBV30,TRBD2
CASSTANSPLHF,TGTGCCAGTTCGACAGCTAATTCACCCCTCCACTTT,12,-,TRBJ1-6,TRBV18,-
CASSFIPEGTGNTIYF,TGTGCCAGCAGCTTTATCCCGGAGGGGACTGGAAACACCATATATTTT,16,-,TRBJ1-3,TRBV13,-
CASSLLAGGPNEQFF,TGCGCCAGCAGCTTGCTCGCGGGGGGGCCCAATGAGCAGTTCTTC,15,-,TRBJ2-1,TRBV5-1,TRBD2
CASSYGQTRPQHF,TGTGCCAGCAGCTACGGACAGACTCGGCCCCAGCATTTT,13,-,TRBJ1-5,TRBV12-3/TRBV12-4,-
CASSYSGGQGHEQYF,TGTGCCAGCAGTTACTCAGGAGGACAGGGGCACGAGCAGTACTTC,15,-,TRBJ2-7,TRBV6-2/TRBV6-3,TRBD1
CASSPSGGAQETQYF,TGTGCCAGCAGCCCTAGCGGGGGGGCCCAAGAGACCCAGTACTTC,15,-,TRBJ2-5,TRBV6-6,TRBD2
CASSLLGNEQFF,TGTGCCAGCAGTTTGCTCGGGAATGAGCAGTTCTTC,12,-,TRBJ2-1,TRBV12-3/TRBV12-4,-
CASSLSGQGTHNEQFF,TGCGCCAGCAGCTTGTCGGGACAGGGAACACACAATGAGCAGTTCTTC,16,-,TRBJ2-1,TRBV5-1,TRBD1
CASSLGRGQQETQYF,TGTGCTAGCAGCTTAGGGCGGGGACAGCAAGAGACCCAGTACTTC,15,-,TRBJ2-5,TRBV7-7,-
CASSPGVGSADTQYF,TGTGCCAGCAGCCCAGGGGTAGGGAGCGCAGATACGCAGTATTTT,15,-,TRBJ2-3,TRBV3-1/TRBV3-2,-
CASSRLGLTYNEQFF,TGTGCCAGTAGTAGGCTCGGACTCACCTACAATGAGCAGTTCTTC,15,-,TRBJ2-1,TRBV19,-
CASSQGFGGYTF,TGTGCCAGCAGCCAAGGGTTCGGGGGCTACACCTTC,12,-,TRBJ1-2,TRBV3-1/TRBV3-2,-
CASSATQGVDNQPQHF,TGTGCCAGCAGTGCCACACAGGGGGTTGACAATCAGCCCCAGCATTTT,16,-,TRBJ1-5,TRBV27,TRBD1
CASSQDRGYGYTF,TGTGCCAGCAGCCAGGACAGGGGCTATGGCTACACCTTC,13,-,TRBJ1-2,TRBV5-4,TRBD1
CASSPPVAGTGELFF,TGTGCCAGCAGTCCCCCCGTGGCGGGGACCGGGGAGCTGTTTTTT,15,-,TRBJ2-2,TRBV27,-
CASSPGTANEKLFF,TGCGCCAGCAGCCCAGGGACAGCGAATGAAAAACTGTTTTTT,14,-,TRBJ1-4,TRBV5-1,TRBD1
CASSLLAGTNQPQHF,TGTGCCAGCAGTTTATTGGCAGGGACTAATCAGCCCCAGCATTTT,15,-,TRBJ1-5,TRBV27,-
CAGTGEDSPLHF,TGTGCCGGAACAGGGGAGGATTCACCCCTCCACTTT,12,-,TRBJ1-6,TRBV6-4,TRBD1
CASSPGGGYNEQFF,TGTGCCAGCAGCCCGGGGGGGGGCTACAATGAGCAGTTCTTC,14,-,TRBJ2-1,TRBV9,TRBD2
CASSVRGWGSGEKLFF,TGTGCCAGCAGCGTCCGGGGTTGGGGTTCCGGTGAAAAACTGTTTTTT,16,few,TRBJ1-4,TRBV3-1/TRBV3-2,-
CASSLELVTGLNTGELFF,TGTGCCAGCAGCTTAGAGCTTGTGACAGGCCTCAACACCGGGGAGCTGTTTTTT,18,-,TRBJ2-2,TRBV11-2,-
CASSVLAGGQETQYF,TGTGCCAGCAGCGTCCTAGCGGGGGGCCAAGAGACCCAGTACTTC,15,-,TRBJ2-5,TRBV27,TRBD2
CAWSQVAGGYTF,TGTGCCTGGAGTCAGGTGGCGGGTGGCTACACCTTC,12,-,TRBJ1-2,TRBV30,-